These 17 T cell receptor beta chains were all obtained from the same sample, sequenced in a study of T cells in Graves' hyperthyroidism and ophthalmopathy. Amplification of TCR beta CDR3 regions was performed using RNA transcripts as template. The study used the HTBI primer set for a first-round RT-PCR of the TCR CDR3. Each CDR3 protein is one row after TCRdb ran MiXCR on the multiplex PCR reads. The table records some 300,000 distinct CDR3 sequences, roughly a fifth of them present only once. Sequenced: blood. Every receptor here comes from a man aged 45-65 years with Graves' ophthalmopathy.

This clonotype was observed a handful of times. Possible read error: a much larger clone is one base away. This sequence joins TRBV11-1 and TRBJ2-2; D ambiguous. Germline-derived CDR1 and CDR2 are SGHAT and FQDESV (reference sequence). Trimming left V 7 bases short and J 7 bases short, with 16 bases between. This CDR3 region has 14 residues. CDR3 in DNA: TGTGCCAGCACCATATCGATGAACGTCGGGGAGCTGTTTTTT. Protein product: CASTISMNVGELFF.

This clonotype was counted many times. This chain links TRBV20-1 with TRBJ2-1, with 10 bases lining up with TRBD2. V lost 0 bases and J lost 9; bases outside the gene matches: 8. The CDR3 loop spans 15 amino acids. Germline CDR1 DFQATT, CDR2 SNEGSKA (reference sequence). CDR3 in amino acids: CSARDGELAGTEQFF. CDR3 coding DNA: TGCAGTGCTAGAGATGGGGAACTAGCGGGAACTGAGCAGTTCTTC.

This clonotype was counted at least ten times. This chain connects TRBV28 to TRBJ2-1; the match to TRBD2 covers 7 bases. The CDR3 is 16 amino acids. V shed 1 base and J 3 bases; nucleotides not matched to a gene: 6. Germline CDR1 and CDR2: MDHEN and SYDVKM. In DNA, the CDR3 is TGTGCCAGCAGTTTATTAGGAGCGGGAAGCTACAATGAGCAGTTCTTC. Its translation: CASSLLGAGSYNEQFF.

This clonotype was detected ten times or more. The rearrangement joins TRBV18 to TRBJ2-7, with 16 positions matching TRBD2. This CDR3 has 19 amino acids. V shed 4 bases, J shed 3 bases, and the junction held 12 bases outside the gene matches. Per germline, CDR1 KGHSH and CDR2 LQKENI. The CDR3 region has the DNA TGTGCCAGCTCACACCCTTCCGGGACTAGCGGGAGGGGCTTCTACGAGCAGTACTTC. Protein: CASSHPSGTSGRGFYEQYF.

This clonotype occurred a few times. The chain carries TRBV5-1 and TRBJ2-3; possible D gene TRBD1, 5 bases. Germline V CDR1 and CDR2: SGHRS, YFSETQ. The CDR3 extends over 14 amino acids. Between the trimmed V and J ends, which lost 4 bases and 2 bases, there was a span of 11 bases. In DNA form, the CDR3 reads TGCGCCAGCAGCGTGGGGCAGGACACAGATACGCAGTATTTT. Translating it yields CASSVGQDTDTQYF.

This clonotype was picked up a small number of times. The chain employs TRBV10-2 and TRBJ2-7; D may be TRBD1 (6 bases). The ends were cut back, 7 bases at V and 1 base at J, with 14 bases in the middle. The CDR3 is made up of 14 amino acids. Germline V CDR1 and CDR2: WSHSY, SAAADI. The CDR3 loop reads CASTNGQLSYEQYF. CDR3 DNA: TGCGCCAGCACCAACGGACAGCTTTCCTACGAGCAGTACTTC.

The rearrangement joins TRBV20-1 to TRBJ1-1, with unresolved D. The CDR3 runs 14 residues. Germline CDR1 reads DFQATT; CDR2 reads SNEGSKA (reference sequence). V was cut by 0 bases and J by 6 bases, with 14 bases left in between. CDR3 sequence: CSARDAPADPEAFF. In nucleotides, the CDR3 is TGCAGTGCTAGAGATGCCCCAGCAGACCCTGAAGCTTTCTTT.

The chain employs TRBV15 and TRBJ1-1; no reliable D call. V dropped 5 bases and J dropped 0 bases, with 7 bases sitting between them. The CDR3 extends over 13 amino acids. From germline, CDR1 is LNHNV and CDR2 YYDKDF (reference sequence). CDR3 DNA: TGTGCCACCAGCTCCCTGATGAACACTGAAGCTTTCTTT. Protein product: CATSSLMNTEAFF.

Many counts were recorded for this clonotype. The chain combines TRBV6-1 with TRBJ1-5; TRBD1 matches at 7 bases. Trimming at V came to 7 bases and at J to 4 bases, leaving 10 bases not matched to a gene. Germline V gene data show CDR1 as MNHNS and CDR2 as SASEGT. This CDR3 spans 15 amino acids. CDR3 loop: CASTHKPGQNQPQHF. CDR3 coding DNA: TGTGCCAGCACGCATAAACCGGGACAGAATCAGCCCCAGCATTTT.

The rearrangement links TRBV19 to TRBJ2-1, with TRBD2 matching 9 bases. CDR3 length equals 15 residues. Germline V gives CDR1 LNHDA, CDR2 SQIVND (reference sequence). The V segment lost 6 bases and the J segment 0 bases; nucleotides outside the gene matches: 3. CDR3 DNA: TGTGCCAGTAGCGGGACTAGCACCTCCTACAATGAGCAGTTCTTC. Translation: CASSGTSTSYNEQFF.

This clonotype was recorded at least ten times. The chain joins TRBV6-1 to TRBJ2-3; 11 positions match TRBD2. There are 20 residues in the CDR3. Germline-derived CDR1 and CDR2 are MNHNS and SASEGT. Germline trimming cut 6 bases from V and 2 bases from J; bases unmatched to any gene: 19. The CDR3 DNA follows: TGTGCCAGCAGACTAGCGGGAGTGTGGGGACGGGGTAGCGACACAGATACGCAGTATTTT. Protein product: CASRLAGVWGRGSDTDTQYF.

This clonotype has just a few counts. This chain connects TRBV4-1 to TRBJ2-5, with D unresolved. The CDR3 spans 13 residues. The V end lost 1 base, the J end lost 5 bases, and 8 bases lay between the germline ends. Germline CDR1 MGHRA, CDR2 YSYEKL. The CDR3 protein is CASSQARRETQYF. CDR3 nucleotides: TGCGCCAGCAGCCAAGCCCGTCGGGAGACCCAGTACTTC.

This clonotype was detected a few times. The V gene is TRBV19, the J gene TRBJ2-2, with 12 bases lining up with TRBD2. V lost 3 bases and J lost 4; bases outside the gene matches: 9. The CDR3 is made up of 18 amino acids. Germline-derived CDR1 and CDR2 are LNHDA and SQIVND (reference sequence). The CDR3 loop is CASSIQRLAGDSTGELFF. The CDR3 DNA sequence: TGTGCCAGTAGTATCCAACGACTAGCGGGAGACAGCACCGGGGAGCTGTTTTTT.

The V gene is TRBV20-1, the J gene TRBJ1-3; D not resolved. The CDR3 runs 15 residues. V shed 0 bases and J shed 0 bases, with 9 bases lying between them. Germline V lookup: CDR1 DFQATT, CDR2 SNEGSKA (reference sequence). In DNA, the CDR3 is TGCAGTGCTAGAGATCGCATCCACTCTGGAAACACCATATATTTT. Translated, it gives CSARDRIHSGNTIYF.

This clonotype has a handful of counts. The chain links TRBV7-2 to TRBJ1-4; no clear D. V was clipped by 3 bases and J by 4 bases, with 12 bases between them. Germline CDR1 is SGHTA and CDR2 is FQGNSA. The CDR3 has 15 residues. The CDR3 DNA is TGTGCCAGCAGCTTGGGCGGGAGCGGTAATGAAAAACTGTTTTTT. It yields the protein CASSLGGSGNEKLFF.

The CDR3 loop reads CASSQVDLEISYEQYF. DNA of the CDR3: TGTGCCAGCAGCCAAGTCGATTTGGAGATCTCCTACGAGCAGTACTTC. V usage is TRBV4-2 and J usage is TRBJ2-7; no reliable D call. Germline values: CDR1 LGHNA, CDR2 YNFKEQ. The CDR3 is made up of 16 amino acids. V dropped 1 base and J dropped 0 bases, with 13 bases sitting between them.

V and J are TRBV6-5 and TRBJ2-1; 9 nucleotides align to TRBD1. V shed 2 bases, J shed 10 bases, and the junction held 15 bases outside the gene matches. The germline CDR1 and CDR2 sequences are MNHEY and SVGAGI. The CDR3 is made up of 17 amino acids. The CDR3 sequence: CASSYGWTGTGQREQFF. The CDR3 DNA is TGTGCCAGCAGTTACGGTTGGACCGGGACAGGGCAGAGGGAGCAGTTCTTC.